This T cell receptor beta chain was sequenced in a study of beta chain features in type 1 diabetes. cDNA synthesis used the whole RNA isolate, giving expressed TCRB sequences. Sequenced by immunoSEQ multiplex PCR; TCRdb stores in-frame clones only, minus some. The profile shows around 450,000 clones, approximately 10% of them singletons. CDR3 length: 14 residues. The junction had 6 bases not matched to a gene; V was cut back by 5 bases and J by 4 bases. In germline, CDR1 is GTSNPN, CDR2 SVGIG (reference sequence). This clone was detected a few times. What was sequenced was naive CD4+ T cells from blood. The chain joins TRBV30 to TRBJ2-2, with 8 bases aligning to TRBD2. The TCR sequence derives from a woman between 18 and 30 years old in good health. The CDR3 sequence is CAWPSGFSTGELFF. The CDR3 DNA reads as TGTGCCTGGCCTAGCGGGTTCTCCACCGGGGAGCTGTTTTTT.